The 18 T cell receptor beta chains below come from one sample, sequenced in a study of blood T cell repertoires in COVID-19. Clones were sequenced by immunoSEQ multiplex PCR, and TCRdb holds only the in-frame ones, with some missing. The sample records around 150,000 clones, approximately 81% being singletons. Material: peripheral blood. These receptors were taken from a human donor with acute or convalescent COVID-19. The donor label of this sample is uncertain.

The rearrangement links TRBV7-8 to TRBJ2-5; a possible D gene is TRBD2 (6 bases). Between the trimmed V and J ends, which lost 4 bases and 0 bases, there was a span of 27 bases. The CDR3 runs 20 residues. Germline V CDR1 and CDR2: SGHVS, FQNEAQ. This CDR3 is CASSSDPNGAGPLYQETQYF. The CDR3 DNA sequence: TGTGCCAGCAGCTCCGATCCCAATGGGGCGGGGCCTCTGTACCAAGAGACCCAGTACTTC.

This clone was seen many times. The rearrangement uses TRBV6-5 and TRBJ1-5; TRBD1 agrees at 9 bases. CDR1 is MNHEY, CDR2 SVGAGI, per germline. Germline trimming cut 0 bases from V and 5 bases from J; bases unmatched to any gene: 5. The CDR3 is 16 residues long. CDR3 region: CASSYSKGTGHQPQHF. CDR3 sequence (DNA): TGTGCCAGCAGTTACTCAAAGGGGACAGGGCATCAGCCCCAGCATTTT.

The chain joins TRBV7-2 to TRBJ2-3; 7 bases line up with TRBD2. The J segment lost 0 bases and the V segment lost 5 bases, leaving 5 bases of the junction unmatched. The CDR3 has 15 residues. CDR1 is SGHTA and CDR2 is FQGNSA in the germline V gene. CDR3 loop: CASSTYGGSTDTQYF. The CDR3 DNA reads TGTGCCAGCAGCACCTACGGGGGGAGCACAGATACGCAGTATTTT.

This clone occurred a few times. The chain couples TRBV5-5 to TRBJ2-7; D remains unclear. V was trimmed by 4 bases and J by 5 bases, leaving 13 bases between them. The germline V gene encodes CDR1 SGHKS and CDR2 YYEKEE (reference sequence). CDR3 length: 13 amino acids. CDR3 sequence: CASSLGVRNEQYF. The CDR3 DNA sequence: TGTGCCAGCAGCCTAGGAGTAAGGAACGAGCAGTACTTC. Using reference TRBV5-5 and TRBJ2-7 for the parts outside the CDR3, the full variable domain is DAGVTQSPTHLIKTRGQQVTLRCSPISGHKSVSWYQQVLGQGPQFIFQYYEKEERGRGNFPDRFSARQFPNYSSELNVNALLLGDSALYLCASSLGVRNEQYFGPGTRLTVT.

The CDR3 loop reads CASSQVPGVSSYNEQFF. The CDR3 bases are TGCGCCAGCAGCCAAGTTCCGGGGGTCAGCTCCTACAATGAGCAGTTCTTC. This chain links TRBV4-1 with TRBJ2-1, with a possible D match to TRBD2 (6 bases). CDR1 is MGHRA and CDR2 is YSYEKL in the germline V gene. The CDR3 spans 17 residues. V was cut by 1 base and J by 0 bases, with 13 bases left in between.

This chain uses TRBV3-1 (or the pseudogene TRBV3-2) with TRBJ2-5, with 9 bases that match TRBD2. Per germline, CDR1 LGHDT and CDR2 YNNKEL (reference sequence). The CDR3 is 15 residues long. J lost 4 bases, V lost 1 base, and 4 bases had no gene match. CDR3 protein: CASSQGRGGTETQYF. The CDR3 DNA reads TGTGCCAGCAGCCAAGGGCGGGGGGGCACAGAGACCCAGTACTTC.

The chain is built from TRBV6-6 and TRBJ2-3; maybe TRBD1 (5 bases). V was pared by 6 bases and J by 6 bases, with 13 bases between. Germline CDR1 reads MNHNY; CDR2 reads SVGAGI (reference sequence). There are 13 residues in the CDR3. The CDR3 region has the DNA TGTGCCAGCAGCCCAGGGTTTTCGGATACGCAGTATTTT. Its translation is CASSPGFSDTQYF.

The chain couples TRBV7-9 to TRBJ1-2, with no clear D. Looked up from germline, CDR1 is SEHNR and CDR2 is FQNEAQ (reference sequence). Trimming cost V 5 bases and J 0 bases, with 7 bases left between them. This CDR3 is built from 13 residues. CDR3 in amino acids: CASSKEANYGYTF. The CDR3, as DNA: TGTGCCAGCAGCAAGGAGGCTAACTATGGCTACACCTTC.

The V and J genes are TRBV5-1 and TRBJ2-5, with a tentative D call TRBD1 (6 bases). This CDR3 spans 14 amino acids. V lost 0 bases and J 2 bases, leaving 8 bases between the germline ends. The germline gives CDR1 SGHRS, CDR2 YFSETQ. CDR3 coding DNA: TGCGCCAGCAGCTTGGTGCAGGGGCAAGAGACCCAGTACTTC. This sequence encodes CASSLVQGQETQYF.

The chain is built from TRBV18 and TRBJ2-7; 10 bases fit TRBD1. Trimming took 2 bases from V and 2 from J; bases not matched to a gene: 3. The CDR3 runs to 15 residues. Germline assignment: CDR1 KGHSH and CDR2 LQKENI. As DNA, the CDR3 is TGTGCCAGCTCACCAGTCGGGACAGGGGCCTACGAGCAGTACTTC. This sequence encodes CASSPVGTGAYEQYF.

The chain carries TRBV11-2 and TRBJ1-6, with 10 bases aligning to TRBD1. This CDR3 is built from 14 residues. The germline V gene has CDR1 SGHAT and CDR2 FQNNGV. V shed 5 bases and J 7 bases; nucleotides not matched to a gene: 2. The CDR3 here is CASSRTGGNSPLHF. The CDR3 DNA follows: TGTGCCAGCAGCAGGACAGGGGGAAATTCACCCCTCCACTTT.

The chain links TRBV10-3 to TRBJ1-6, with TRBD1 as a possible D gene (6 bases). V lost 4 bases and J lost 10, with 14 bases in between. Per germline, CDR1 ENHRY and CDR2 SYGVKD. This CDR3 spans 14 amino acids. CDR3 in amino acids: CAISGTDLGSPLHF. For the CDR3, the DNA is TGTGCCATCAGTGGGACAGATCTGGGCTCACCCCTCCACTTT.

This chain uses TRBV19 with TRBJ1-6, with D tentatively TRBD1 (5 bases). Germline V lookup: CDR1 LNHDA, CDR2 SQIVND (reference sequence). The CDR3 runs to 15 residues. With 6 bases removed from V and 10 bases from J, the gap between germline ends came to 19 bases. For the CDR3, the DNA is TGTGCCAGTAGCATTGCAGGGCCCAACGGGTCACCCCTCCACTTT. Translating gives CASSIAGPNGSPLHF.

The V gene is TRBV7-2, the J gene TRBJ2-5, with D maybe TRBD1 (6 bases). Trimming took off 5 bases at V and 5 bases at J, with 12 bases between the two ends. This CDR3 region has 13 residues. The germline CDR1 and CDR2 sequences are SGHTA and FQGNSA. CDR3 residues: CASSDTRGETQYF. The CDR3 nucleotides are TGTGCCAGCAGCGACACGAGGGGGGAGACCCAGTACTTC.

The chain recombines TRBV9 with TRBJ1-6; TRBD1 might be the D (5 bases). Germline CDR1 is SGDLS and CDR2 is YYNGEE. The CDR3 contains 14 residues. The germline V and J ends were trimmed by 0 bases and 7 bases, with 8 bases remaining between them. CDR3 DNA sequence: TGTGCCAGCAGCGTAGACAGGTTAAATTCACCCCTCCACTTT. Translated, it gives CASSVDRLNSPLHF.

The sample holds a few counts of this clone. The same CDR3 can be traced to other DNA sequences in this sample. The J gene is TRBJ2-7, the V gene TRBV29-1, with a weak D call TRBD1 (5 bases). The CDR3 extends over 13 amino acids. The germline CDR1 and CDR2 sequences are SQVTM and ANQGSEA. V lost 4 bases, J lost 3 bases, and 13 bases lay in between. DNA of the CDR3: TGCAGCGTTGCCCGGACATCTGGCTACGAGCAGTACTTC. Protein product: CSVARTSGYEQYF.

The chain joins TRBV6-5 to TRBJ1-2, with unresolved D. Germline V lookup: CDR1 MNHEY, CDR2 SVGAGI. The CDR3 sequence is 13 residues long. Trimming removed 6 bases at V and 0 bases at J, with 8 bases between. The CDR3 sequence is CASSLTSNYGYTF. In DNA form, the CDR3 reads TGTGCCAGCAGCCTTACATCTAACTATGGCTACACCTTC.

The chain employs TRBV28 and TRBJ2-7; TRBD2 aligns across 14 bases. Trimming at V came to 5 bases and at J to 4 bases, leaving 10 bases not matched to a gene. The CDR3 totals 17 residues. Germline loops: CDR1 MDHEN, CDR2 SYDVKM. The CDR3, as DNA: TGTGCCAGCAGTCCTTGGACTAGCGGGGGGCGGACTTACGAGCAGTACTTC. Protein sequence: CASSPWTSGGRTYEQYF.